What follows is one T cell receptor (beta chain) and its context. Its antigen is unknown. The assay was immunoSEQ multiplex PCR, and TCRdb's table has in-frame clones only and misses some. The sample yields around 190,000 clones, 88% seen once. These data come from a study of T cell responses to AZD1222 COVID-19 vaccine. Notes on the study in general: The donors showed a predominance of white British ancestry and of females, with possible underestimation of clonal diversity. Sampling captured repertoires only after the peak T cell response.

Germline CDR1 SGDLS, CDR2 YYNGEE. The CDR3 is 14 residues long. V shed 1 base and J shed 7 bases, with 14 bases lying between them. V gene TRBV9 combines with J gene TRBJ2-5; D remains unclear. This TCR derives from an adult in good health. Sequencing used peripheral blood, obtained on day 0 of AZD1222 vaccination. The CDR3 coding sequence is TGTGCCAGCAGCGTAACCGGTTCGGGCGGGACCCAGTACTTC. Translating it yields CASSVTGSGGTQYF. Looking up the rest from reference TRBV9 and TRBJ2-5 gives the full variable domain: DSGVTQTPKHLITATGQRVTLRCSPRSGDLSVYWYQQSLDQGLQFLIQYYNGEERAKGNILERFSAQQFPDLHSELNLSSLELGDSALYFCASSVTGSGGTQYFGPGTRLLVL.